This T cell receptor beta chain was recovered during a study of shared clonotypes between healthy human individuals. Study background: Serving as donors were two women and three men, whose ages spanned 18 to 49.

Germline lookup yields CDR1 SNHLY and CDR2 FYNNEI. This CDR3 has 14 amino acids. Trimming removed 6 bases from V and 1 base from J, with 9 bases in between. Template for every sorted-subset replicate PCR totaled about 0.2 ug DNA, 25,000 to 30,000 T cell genomes. Profiling relied on immunoSEQ multiplex PCR, and the TCRdb table lists in-frame clones only, not all of them. The table shows about 1.1 million clones, with approximately 75% occurring only once. Splitting of CD4+ cells produced CD45RA+ naive and CD45RA-negative memory subsets. This clone was seen just once. This chain links TRBV2 with TRBJ2-2; D uncertain. This TCR derives from a man aged 18 to 29 in good health. Some clones in this sample may be carry-over from other donors' samples. The sequenced sample consisted of memory CD4+ T cells from PBMCs. Specified subset: CD45RA-negative fraction. The CDR3 region is CASRVKGNTGELFF. DNA of the CDR3: TGTGCCAGCAGGGTGAAGGGGAACACCGGGGAGCTGTTTTTT.